This TCR beta chain emerged from a study of cytomegalovirus exposure and HLA in healthy donors. About the research overall: An early release of data contained about 85 million unique TCRs, which came from HLA-typed donors. Study-level points and caveats: Published work reported that the classifier diagnosed cytomegalovirus status with high specificity and sensitivity. One variant, a missense change in DCLRE1C, was linked in a later analysis to TCR beta V- and J-gene trimming.

The PCR contained 60 Vbeta and 13 Jbeta primers. Produced via immunoSEQ multiplex PCR; TCRdb's table is partial and in-frame only. Among more than 110,000 clones, around 85% were seen once, and the ten largest hold approximately 8.3%. As for this clone: Antigen specificity is unknown.

After removal of 5 bases from V and 0 bases from J, the junction contained 9 bases not matched to a gene. In germline, CDR1 is SGHVS, CDR2 FNYEAQ. The CDR3 sequence is 17 residues long. V and J are TRBV7-6 and TRBJ1-4; the match to TRBD1 covers 7 bases. The receptor was isolated from a woman between 45 and 65 years old in good health and CMV-seropositive. The specimen was PBMCs. The CDR3 protein is CASSTTNRGATNEKLFF. CDR3 nucleotides: TGTGCCAGCAGCACTACAAACAGGGGCGCAACTAATGAAAAACTGTTTTTT.